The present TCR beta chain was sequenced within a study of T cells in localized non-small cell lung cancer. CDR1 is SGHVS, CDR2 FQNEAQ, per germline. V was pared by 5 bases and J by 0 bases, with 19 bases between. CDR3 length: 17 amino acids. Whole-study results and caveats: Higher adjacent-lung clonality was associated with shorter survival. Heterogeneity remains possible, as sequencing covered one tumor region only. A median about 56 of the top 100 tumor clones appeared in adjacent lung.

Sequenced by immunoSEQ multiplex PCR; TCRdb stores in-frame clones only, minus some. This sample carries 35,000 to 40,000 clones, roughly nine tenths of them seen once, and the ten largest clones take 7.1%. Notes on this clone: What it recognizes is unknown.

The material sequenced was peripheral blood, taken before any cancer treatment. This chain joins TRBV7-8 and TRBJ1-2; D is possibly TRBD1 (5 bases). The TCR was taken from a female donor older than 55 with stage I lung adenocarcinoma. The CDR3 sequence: CASSIGTPLRPNYGYTF. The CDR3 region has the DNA TGTGCCAGCAGCATCGGGACCCCCCTAAGGCCTAACTATGGCTACACCTTC.